This T cell receptor (beta chain) was documented in a study of cytomegalovirus exposure and HLA in healthy donors. V lost 0 bases to trimming and J lost 8 bases, with 16 bases between them. This CDR3 has 14 residues. The V gene's germline CDR1 is GTSNPN and CDR2 SVGIG (reference sequence). In its sample, this clone was seen once. With 60 Vbeta and 13 Jbeta primers, the PCR was carried out. TCRdb keeps only in-frame clones here, not all; method: immunoSEQ multiplex PCR. This table has roughly 190,000 clones, around nine tenths appearing once. The chain carries TRBV30 and TRBJ1-1; TRBD1 is a possible D gene (5 bases). The TCR comes from a woman aged 18-29 years in good health and CMV-seronegative. Sequenced sample: PBMCs. The DNA of the CDR3 is TGTGCCTGGAGTGTCCTAATTGGGGCAACCGAAGCTTTCTTT. This codes for CAWSVLIGATEAFF.